This entry lists 25 T cell receptor beta chains sequenced from one sample in a study of CD8 T cells in ankylosing spondylitis. TCRdb re-called the 5' RACE reads through MiXCR, storing one row per CDR3 protein. Of 350,000 to 400,000 distinct CDR3 sequences in the sample, 20% were seen once. Sequencing was done on a sample of blood, either unsorted or a sorted T cell fraction (not recorded which). These receptors came from a male donor with ankylosing spondylitis or in good health (not recorded which).

This clonotype showed up many times. The chain joins TRBV3-1 to TRBJ2-5; D remains ambiguous. The germline CDR1 and CDR2 sequences are LGHDT and YNNKEL (reference sequence). The CDR3 runs to 13 residues. V was cut by 0 bases and J by 0 bases, with 2 bases left in between. DNA of the CDR3: TGTGCCAGCAGCCAAGAGGACCAAGAGACCCAGTACTTC. This sequence encodes CASSQEDQETQYF.

The chain couples TRBV7-4 to TRBJ2-4; 7 positions agree with TRBD1. V shed 2 bases and J 0 bases; nucleotides not matched to a gene: 4. This CDR3 is built from 16 residues. CDR1 and CDR2 (germline): SGHVT, SQSDAQ. The CDR3 loop reads CASSLRQGRAKNIQYF. CDR3 coding DNA: TGTGCCAGCAGCTTAAGACAGGGAAGAGCCAAAAACATTCAGTACTTC.

This chain joins TRBV7-9 and TRBJ2-1; 9 nucleotides agree with TRBD1. V was clipped by 5 bases and J by 15 bases; unmatched bases: 8. This CDR3 spans 12 amino acids. Germline V lookup: CDR1 SEHNR, CDR2 FQNEAQ (reference sequence). The CDR3 sequence is CASSRGDRATFF. The CDR3 DNA reads TGTGCCAGCAGCCGGGGGGACAGGGCAACGTTCTTC.

This clonotype was found a few times. The chain recombines TRBV6-1 with TRBJ2-7, with D possibly matching TRBD1 (6 bases). V was pared by 6 bases and J by 4 bases, with 19 bases between. This CDR3 region has 15 residues. Per the germline V gene, CDR1 is MNHNS and CDR2 is SASEGT. CDR3 region: CASRINREGVYEQYF. The CDR3 DNA reads TGTGCCAGCAGGATTAACAGGGAAGGCGTGTACGAGCAGTACTTC.

This chain uses TRBV4-1 with TRBJ2-3; maybe TRBD2 (6 bases). The CDR3 consists of 17 residues. The germline V and J ends were trimmed by 1 base and 1 base, with 15 bases remaining between them. CDR1 is MGHRA and CDR2 is YSYEKL in the germline V gene. CDR3 sequence (DNA): TGCGCCAGCAGCCAAGGTGCGGGGCACCGCCGCACAGATACGCAGTATTTT. The encoded protein is CASSQGAGHRRTDTQYF.

This rearrangement joins TRBV20-1 to TRBJ2-1; unclear D gene. This CDR3 has 16 residues. The V end was cut by 3 bases, the J end by 5 bases, with 20 bases between. Germline-derived CDR1 and CDR2 are DFQATT and SNEGSKA (reference sequence). The CDR3 loop reads CSARRLNSQPHNEQFF. CDR3 DNA: TGCAGTGCTAGGAGATTAAACAGCCAACCCCACAATGAGCAGTTCTTC.

This clonotype has more than one count but fewer than ten. The chain carries TRBV12-3 or TRBV12-4 and TRBJ2-1; D is tentatively TRBD1 or TRBD2 (5 bases each). The CDR3 contains 15 residues. V was pared by 5 bases and J by 4 bases, with 15 bases between. CDR3 residues: CASSNRDARYNEQFF. CDR3 nucleotide sequence: TGTGCCAGCAGTAACCGGGACGCTAGGTACAATGAGCAGTTCTTC.

This chain joins TRBV7-9 and TRBJ1-2; a possible D gene is TRBD1 (5 bases). Germline lookup yields CDR1 SEHNR and CDR2 FQNEAQ (reference sequence). V lost 1 base and J 0 bases, leaving 6 bases between the germline ends. This CDR3 region has 14 residues. CDR3 sequence: CASSLGTTNYGYTF. The CDR3 nucleotides are TGTGCCAGCAGCTTAGGGACAACTAACTATGGCTACACCTTC.

This clonotype was detected only a few times. The V and J genes are TRBV7-6 and TRBJ2-3, with 10 positions matching TRBD2. From germline, CDR1 is SGHVS and CDR2 FNYEAQ. The CDR3 is 15 amino acids. Losses at the gene ends were 8 bases for V and 6 bases for J; bases not matched to a gene: 11. The CDR3 loop is CASGAASGGGDTQYF. In DNA form, the CDR3 reads TGTGCCAGCGGCGCGGCTAGCGGGGGTGGTGATACGCAGTATTTT. Together with reference TRBV7-6 and TRBJ2-3, the CDR3 gives the full variable domain: GAGVSQSPRYKVTKRGQDVALRCDPISGHVSLYWYRQALGQGPEFLTYFNYEAQQDKSGLPNDRFSAERPEGSISTLTIQRTEQRDSAMYRCASGAASGGGDTQYFGPGTRLTVL.

This chain uses TRBV27 with TRBJ2-1; D is tentatively TRBD1 or TRBD2 (5 bases each). CDR3 size: 12 residues. Germline-derived CDR1 and CDR2 are MNHEY and SMNVEV (reference sequence). Trimming stripped 9 bases from V and 13 bases from J, with 19 bases between. The CDR3 nucleotides are TGTGCCAGTCAGCCCCCGGGGCTTGACCAGTTCTTC. Protein product: CASQPPGLDQFF.

The chain joins TRBV28 to TRBJ1-5; D is unresolved. The germline gives CDR1 MDHEN, CDR2 SYDVKM. The CDR3 is 15 amino acids. V was pared by 6 bases and J by 7 bases, with 19 bases between. DNA of the CDR3: TGTGCCAGCAGAGTGGCCCCTCAGGTGGGGCAGCCCCAGCATTTT. Protein: CASRVAPQVGQPQHF. Based on the CDR3 plus reference TRBV28 and TRBJ1-5, the full variable domain is DVKVTQSSRYLVKRTGEKVFLECVQDMDHENMFWYRQDPGLGLRLIYFSYDVKMKEKGDIPEGYSVSREKKERFSLILESASTNQTSMYLCASRVAPQVGQPQHFGDGTRLSIL.

In its sample, this clonotype was seen once. The V and J genes are TRBV7-6 and TRBJ2-7; 8 bases match TRBD2. Germline assignment: CDR1 SGHVS and CDR2 FNYEAQ. CDR3 length: 14 residues. J was trimmed by 6 bases and V by 5 bases; bases with no gene match: 9. DNA of the CDR3: TGTGCCAGCAGCCTGGACGGACTAGCCGGCGAGCAGTACTTC. It translates to CASSLDGLAGEQYF.

In this sample, this clonotype turned up many times. The chain joins TRBV20-1 to TRBJ1-1, with D possibly TRBD1 on 5 matching bases. Germline loops: CDR1 DFQATT, CDR2 SNEGSKA (reference sequence). Trimming took off 6 bases at V and 1 base at J, with 12 bases between the two ends. The CDR3 length is 13 residues. This CDR3 is CSAQGPGNTEAFF. The CDR3 DNA follows: TGCAGTGCGCAGGGACCAGGGAACACTGAAGCTTTCTTT.

This clonotype was picked up a small number of times. The chain carries TRBV12-3 or TRBV12-4 and TRBJ2-3, with 7 nucleotides matching TRBD2. The CDR3 extends over 15 amino acids. The junction had 8 bases not matched to a gene; V was cut back by 6 bases and J by 2 bases. CDR3 region: CASSDSGLPTDTQYF. CDR3 sequence (DNA): TGTGCCAGCAGCGATTCGGGACTACCCACAGATACGCAGTATTTT.

This clonotype was seen a handful of times. The rearrangement uses TRBV20-1 and TRBJ2-7; D is unresolved. The germline CDR1 and CDR2 sequences are DFQATT and SNEGSKA (reference sequence). CDR3 length: 13 amino acids. The V end lost 0 bases, the J end lost 1 base, and 7 bases lay between the germline ends. In DNA form, the CDR3 reads TGCAGTGCTAGAGATTTTCGGTCCTACGAGCAGTACTTC. It encodes CSARDFRSYEQYF.

There are a few counts of this clonotype. The V gene is TRBV19, the J gene TRBJ2-2, with D unclear. Per the germline V gene, CDR1 is LNHDA and CDR2 is SQIVND (reference sequence). CDR3 length: 13 residues. V lost 5 bases and J 4 bases, leaving 8 bases between the germline ends. The CDR3 nucleotides are TGTGCCAGTAGTCCCCGCCGCACCGGGGAGCTGTTTTTT. Its translation is CASSPRRTGELFF.

The chain recombines TRBV24-1 with TRBJ2-3; D may be TRBD2 (5 bases). V gave up 3 bases and J gave up 0 bases, with 6 bases separating them. The germline gives CDR1 KGHDR, CDR2 SFDVKD. The CDR3 totals 14 residues. CDR3 residues: CATSDGLSTDTQYF. The CDR3 nucleotides read TGTGCCACCAGTGATGGACTTAGCACAGATACGCAGTATTTT.

This sequence joins TRBV7-9 and TRBJ2-1, with D hard to call. CDR1 is SEHNR and CDR2 is FQNEAQ in the germline V gene (reference sequence). CDR3 length: 15 residues. V lost 2 bases and J 1 base, leaving 9 bases between the germline ends. The CDR3: CASSLSYRSYNEQFF. The DNA of the CDR3 is TGTGCCAGCAGCTTATCTTACAGATCCTACAATGAGCAGTTCTTC.

This clonotype was picked up a small number of times. The CDR3 sequence: CASSLTLTGETQYF. As DNA, the CDR3 is TGTGCCAGCAGTTTAACGCTCACCGGGGAGACCCAGTACTTC. The V gene is TRBV27, the J gene TRBJ2-5; D unclear. With 2 bases removed from V and 5 bases from J, the gap between germline ends came to 12 bases. The CDR3 covers 14 residues. Germline loops: CDR1 MNHEY, CDR2 SMNVEV (reference sequence).

The chain uses TRBV4-1 and TRBJ1-2; weak D call: TRBD1 (6 bases). The CDR3 totals 13 residues. V lost 3 bases and J 8 bases, leaving 13 bases between the germline ends. From germline, CDR1 is MGHRA and CDR2 YSYEKL. CDR3 DNA: TGCGCCAGCAGCCAGGGGGGGCTTCGGGGCTACACCTTC. As protein: CASSQGGLRGYTF.

J is TRBJ2-7 and V is TRBV29-1; perhaps TRBD1 as D (5 bases). The germline gives CDR1 SQVTM, CDR2 ANQGSEA. The CDR3 covers 14 residues. With 4 bases removed from V and 0 bases from J, the gap between germline ends came to 13 bases. CDR3: CSVVHRKSSYEQYF. The CDR3 DNA follows: TGCAGCGTTGTCCACAGGAAGAGCTCCTACGAGCAGTACTTC.

This chain uses TRBV7-6 with TRBJ2-1; D is possibly TRBD1 (5 bases). This CDR3 is 14 amino acids long. Germline CDR1 is SGHVS and CDR2 is FNYEAQ. V lost 4 bases and J 3 bases, leaving 10 bases between the germline ends. Written as DNA, the CDR3 is TGTGCCAGCAGCTCGACAGTATTCTACAATGAGCAGTTCTTC. Translated, it gives CASSSTVFYNEQFF.

In this sample, this clonotype turned up many times. V is TRBV9 and J is TRBJ2-1; 13 bases agree with TRBD2. The CDR3 contains 15 residues. J gave up 7 bases and V 4 bases, and 5 bases lay outside the gene matches. The germline CDR1 and CDR2 sequences are SGDLS and YYNGEE. As DNA, the CDR3 is TGTGCCAGCAGCCGAAGACTAGCGGGGGGAAATGAGCAGTTCTTC. It yields the protein CASSRRLAGGNEQFF.

For this clonotype: Mismatch with germline at one junction end may stem from a read error. V is TRBV7-7 and J is TRBJ1-2; weak D call: TRBD1 (5 bases). From germline, CDR1 is SSHAT and CDR2 FNYEAQ (reference sequence). The CDR3 contains 16 residues. The CDR3 nucleotides are TGTGCTAGCAGCTTAGTAGACTCCGGGGCCGACTATGGCTACACCTTC. It yields the protein CASSLVDSGADYGYTF.

A few counts support this clonotype. The chain is built from TRBV12-3 or TRBV12-4 and TRBJ2-2, with D tentatively TRBD2 (6 bases). This CDR3 is built from 16 residues. V lost 6 bases to trimming and J lost 0 bases, with 14 bases between them. For the CDR3, the DNA is TGTGCCAGCAGCACCGGGAGTTCCGCGAACACCGGGGAGCTGTTTTTT. Translation gives CASSTGSSANTGELFF.